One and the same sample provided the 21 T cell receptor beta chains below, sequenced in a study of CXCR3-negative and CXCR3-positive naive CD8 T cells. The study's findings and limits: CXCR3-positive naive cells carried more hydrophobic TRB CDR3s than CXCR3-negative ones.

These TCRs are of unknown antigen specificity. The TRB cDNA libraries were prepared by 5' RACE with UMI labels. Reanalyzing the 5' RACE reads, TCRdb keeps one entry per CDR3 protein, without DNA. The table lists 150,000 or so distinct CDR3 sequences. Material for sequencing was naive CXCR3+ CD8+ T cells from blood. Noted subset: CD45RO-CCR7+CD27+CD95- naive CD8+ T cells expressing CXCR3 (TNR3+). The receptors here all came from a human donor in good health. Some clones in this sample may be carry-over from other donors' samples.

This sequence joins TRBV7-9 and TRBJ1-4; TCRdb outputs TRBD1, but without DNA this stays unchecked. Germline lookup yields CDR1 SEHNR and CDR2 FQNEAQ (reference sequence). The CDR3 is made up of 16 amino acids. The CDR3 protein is CASSLLGAGEDEKLFF. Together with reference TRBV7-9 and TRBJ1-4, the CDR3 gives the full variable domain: DTGVSQNPRHKITKRGQNVTFRCDPISEHNRLYWYRQTLGQGPEFLTYFQNEAQLEKSRLLSDRFSAERPKGSFSTLEIQRTEQGDSAMYLCASSLLGAGEDEKLFFGSGTQLSVL.

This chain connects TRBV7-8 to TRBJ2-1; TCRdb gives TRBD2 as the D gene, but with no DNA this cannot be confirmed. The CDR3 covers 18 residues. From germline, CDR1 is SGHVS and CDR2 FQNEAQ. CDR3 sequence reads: CASTSGSGGGYTYNEQFF.

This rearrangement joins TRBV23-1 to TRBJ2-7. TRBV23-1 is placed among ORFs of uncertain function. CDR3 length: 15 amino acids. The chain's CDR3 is CASTRPRGWVREQYF.

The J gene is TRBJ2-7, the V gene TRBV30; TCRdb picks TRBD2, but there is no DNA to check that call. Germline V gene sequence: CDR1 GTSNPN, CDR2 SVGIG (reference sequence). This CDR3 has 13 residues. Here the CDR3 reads CAWSVLAGYEQYF. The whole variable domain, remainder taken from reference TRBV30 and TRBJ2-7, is SQTIHQWPATLVQPVGSPLSLECTVEGTSNPNLYWYRQAAGRGLQLLFYSVGIGQISSEVPQNLSASRPQDRQFILSSKKLLLSDSGFYLCAWSVLAGYEQYFGPGTRLTVT.

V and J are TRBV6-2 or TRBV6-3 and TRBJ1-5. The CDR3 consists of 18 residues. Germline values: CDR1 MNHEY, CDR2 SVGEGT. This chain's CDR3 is CASSYATKPEYSNQPQHF.

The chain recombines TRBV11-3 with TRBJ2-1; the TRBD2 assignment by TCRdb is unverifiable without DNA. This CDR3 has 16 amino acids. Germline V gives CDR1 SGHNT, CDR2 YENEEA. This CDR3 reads CASSLDETGVDNEQFF.

CDR3 protein: CASRGTGYQETQYF. The genes are TRBV7-9 and TRBJ2-5; the TCRdb D gene call, TRBD1, has no DNA to confirm it. Germline CDR1 SEHNR, CDR2 FQNEAQ (reference sequence). This CDR3 contains 14 residues. The whole variable domain, filled in from reference TRBV7-9 and TRBJ2-5, reads DTGVSQNPRHKITKRGQNVTFRCDPISEHNRLYWYRQTLGQGPEFLTYFQNEAQLEKSRLLSDRFSAERPKGSFSTLEIQRTEQGDSAMYLCASRGTGYQETQYFGPGTRLLVL.

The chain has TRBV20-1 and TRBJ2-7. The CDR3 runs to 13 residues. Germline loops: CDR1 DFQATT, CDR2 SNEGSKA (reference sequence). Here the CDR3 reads CSATGDSPYEQYF.

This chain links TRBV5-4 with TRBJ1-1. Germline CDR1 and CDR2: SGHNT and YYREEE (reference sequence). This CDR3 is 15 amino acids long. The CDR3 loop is CASSFSPGADTEAFF.

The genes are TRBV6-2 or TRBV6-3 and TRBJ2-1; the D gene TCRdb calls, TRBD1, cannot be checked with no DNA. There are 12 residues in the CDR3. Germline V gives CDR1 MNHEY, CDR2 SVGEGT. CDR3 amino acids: CASMGGLNEQFF.

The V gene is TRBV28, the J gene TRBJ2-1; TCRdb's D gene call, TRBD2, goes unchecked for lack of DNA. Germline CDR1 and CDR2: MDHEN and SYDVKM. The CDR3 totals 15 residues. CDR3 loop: CASTRTSGMYNEQFF.

This chain's CDR3 is CASSLPDRGAKNIQYF. The chain combines TRBV7-9 with TRBJ2-4; TCRdb names TRBD1, which stays unverified in the absence of DNA. The CDR3 is 16 amino acids. Germline V CDR1 and CDR2: SEHNR, FQNEAQ (reference sequence).

CDR3 amino acids: CAWSPWGNEQFF. The chain employs TRBV30 and TRBJ2-1; TCRdb selects TRBD1, and the lack of DNA leaves this call unchecked. From germline, CDR1 is GTSNPN and CDR2 SVGIG (reference sequence). This CDR3 contains 12 residues.

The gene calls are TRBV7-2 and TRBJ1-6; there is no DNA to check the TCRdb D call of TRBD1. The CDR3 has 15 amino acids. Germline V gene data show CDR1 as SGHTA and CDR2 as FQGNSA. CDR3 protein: CASSFRDRGNSPLHF.

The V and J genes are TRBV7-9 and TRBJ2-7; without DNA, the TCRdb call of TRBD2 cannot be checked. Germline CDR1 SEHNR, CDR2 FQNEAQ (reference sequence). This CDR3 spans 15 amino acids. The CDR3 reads CASSPAGSLSYEQYF.

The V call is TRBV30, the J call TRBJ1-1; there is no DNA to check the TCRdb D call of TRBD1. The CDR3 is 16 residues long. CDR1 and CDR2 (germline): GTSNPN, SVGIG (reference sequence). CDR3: CAWSPPKGAGGTEAFF.

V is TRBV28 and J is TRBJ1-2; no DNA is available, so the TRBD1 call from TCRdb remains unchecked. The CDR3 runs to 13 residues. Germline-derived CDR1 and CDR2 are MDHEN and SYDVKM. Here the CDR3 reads CASSHRDNYGYTF.

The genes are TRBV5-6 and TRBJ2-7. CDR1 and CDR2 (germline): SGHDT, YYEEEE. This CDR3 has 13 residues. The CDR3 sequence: CASSTGPSYEQYF.

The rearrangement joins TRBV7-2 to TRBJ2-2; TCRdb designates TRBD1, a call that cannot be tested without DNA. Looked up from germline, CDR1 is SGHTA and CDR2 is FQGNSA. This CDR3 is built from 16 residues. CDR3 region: CASRDAGTGNTGELFF.

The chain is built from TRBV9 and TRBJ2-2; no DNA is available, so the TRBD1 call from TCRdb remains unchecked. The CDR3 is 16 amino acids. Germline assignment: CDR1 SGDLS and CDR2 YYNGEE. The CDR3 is CASRASGGPNTGELFF.

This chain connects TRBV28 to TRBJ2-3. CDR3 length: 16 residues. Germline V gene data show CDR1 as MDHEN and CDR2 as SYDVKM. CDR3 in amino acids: CASSLWRTGETDTQYF.